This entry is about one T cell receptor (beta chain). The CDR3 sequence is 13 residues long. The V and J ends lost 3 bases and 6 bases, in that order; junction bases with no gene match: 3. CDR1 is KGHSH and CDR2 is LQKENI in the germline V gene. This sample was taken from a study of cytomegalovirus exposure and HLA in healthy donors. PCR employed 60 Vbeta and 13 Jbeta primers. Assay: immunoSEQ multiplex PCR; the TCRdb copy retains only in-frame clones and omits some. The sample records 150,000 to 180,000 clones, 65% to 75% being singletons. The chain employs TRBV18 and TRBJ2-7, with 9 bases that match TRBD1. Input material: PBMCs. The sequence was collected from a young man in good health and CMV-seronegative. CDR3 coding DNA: TGTGCCAGCTCACCCGAGACAGGGGGCGAGCAGTACTTC. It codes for CASSPETGGEQYF.